This T cell receptor beta chain was captured in a study of blood T cell repertoires in COVID-19. The overall study: Acute-phase and convalescent COVID-19 samples originated in the United States, Italy and Spain. Nucleic acid was either cDNA or gDNA, and it came from T cells, B-cell-depleted T cells, or PBMCs.

The table came from immunoSEQ multiplex PCR; TCRdb's copy has only in-frame clones and leaves some out. The sample records a few hundred thousand clones, around 86% being singletons. Germline lookup yields CDR1 KGHSH and CDR2 LQKENI. The CDR3 totals 16 residues. V was clipped by 3 bases and J by 4 bases, with 18 bases between them. The genes are TRBV18 and TRBJ1-1, with a possible D match to TRBD1 (5 bases). The TCR comes from a man aged 30 to 39 who had recovered from COVID-19. Material: peripheral blood. In DNA form, the CDR3 reads TGTGCCAGCTCACCCCGATCCAAGGGGAGGTTCACTGAAGCTTTCTTT. Residues: CASSPRSKGRFTEAFF.